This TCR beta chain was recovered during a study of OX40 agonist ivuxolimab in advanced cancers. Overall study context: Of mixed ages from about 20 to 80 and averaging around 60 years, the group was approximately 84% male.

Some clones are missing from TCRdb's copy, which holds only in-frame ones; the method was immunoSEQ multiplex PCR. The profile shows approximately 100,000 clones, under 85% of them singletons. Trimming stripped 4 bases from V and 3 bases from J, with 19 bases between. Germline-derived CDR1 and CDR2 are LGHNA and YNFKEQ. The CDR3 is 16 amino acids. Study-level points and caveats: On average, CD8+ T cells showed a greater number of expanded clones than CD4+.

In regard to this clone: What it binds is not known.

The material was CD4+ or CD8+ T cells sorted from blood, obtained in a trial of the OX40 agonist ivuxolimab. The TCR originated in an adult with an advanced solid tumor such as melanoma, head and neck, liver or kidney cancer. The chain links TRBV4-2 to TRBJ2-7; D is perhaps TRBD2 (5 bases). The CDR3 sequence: CASSPVPGDAGYEQYF. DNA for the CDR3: TGTGCCAGCAGCCCCGTGCCCGGGGATGCGGGCTACGAGCAGTACTTC.